This section outlines one T cell receptor beta chain sequence together with its context. The antigen is not known. These data come from a study of T cell repertoires in cytomegalovirus infection. With 5 bases clipped from V and 5 bases from J, the junction kept 4 bases outside the gene matches. The CDR3 length is 14 residues. A single record per CDR3 protein comes from TCRdb applying MiXCR to the reads. Among approximately 260,000 distinct CDR3 sequences listed, roughly a fifth were seen once. The V call is TRBV12-3 or TRBV12-4, the J call TRBJ2-7; 12 bases match TRBD2. Sequenced material: cultured PBMCs, taken from culture after CMV antigen stimulation. The sequence came from a human donor in good health (CMV status not recorded). Some clones in this sample may be carry-over from other donors' samples. This CDR3 reads CASSQTSGRNEQYF. CDR3 nucleotides: TGTGCCAGCAGTCAAACTAGCGGGAGGAACGAGCAGTACTTC.